This T cell receptor (beta chain) was sequenced for a study of shared clonotypes between healthy human individuals. The wider study: The plates for each donor numbered three CD4 naive, three CD4 memory, two CD8 naive and one CD8 memory.

CDR1 and CDR2 from the germline V gene are KGHSH and LQKENI. V lost 1 base and J lost 3, with 9 bases in between. The CDR3 sequence is 14 residues long. TCRdb keeps only in-frame clones here, not all; method: immunoSEQ multiplex PCR. The data hold hundreds of thousands of clones, with about three quarters observed a single time. The V gene is TRBV18, the J gene TRBJ1-1; the D is unclear. The clonotype originates from a woman in her 30s in good health. Sequencing input: memory CD4+ T cells sorted from blood. Subset indicated: CD45RA-negative fraction. Written as DNA, the CDR3 is TGTGCCAGCTCACCACGGCAGTTTGACACTGAAGCTTTCTTT. Its protein product is CASSPRQFDTEAFF.